The present T cell receptor beta chain was sequenced within a study of breast tumors, draining lymph nodes, adjacent tissues (dated by TCRdb to the mid-2010s). Context from the whole study: In breast cancer patients, the study compared the TCR beta repertoires of tumor, adjacent nontumor tissue and axillary lymph nodes. The study was designed to assess the relationships and possible T-cell exchange between tumor, surrounding tissue and draining lymph node repertoires in human breast cancer.

This clonotype was picked up many times. Its cognate antigen has yet to be identified. No much larger clonotype is one base removed from it; base qualities were not supplied. Its CDR3 holds 16 amino acids, cysteine through phenylalanine. The DNA shown is the 48-base CDR3, in frame from base 1. CDR1 and CDR2 are read off the germline V gene as SGHRS and YFSETQ. Here V drops 3 bases and J drops 0 bases, and the junction holds 8 bases not matched to any gene. For sequencing, an Illumina HiSeq 2000 was employed. Multiplex PCR amplification was used to generate the TCR beta chain libraries. The amplified TCR beta chain products were analyzed by high-throughput sequencing. TCRdb's own reprocessing of the public reads used fastp at Q25 and MiXCR and kept productive beta chains. Rows are unified per CDR3 protein, each entry keeping the most common DNA and genes. This sample gives around 190,000 distinct CDR3 sequences in total; 30% to 35% of them show up just once. About 4.5% of the sample is held by the ten biggest clonotypes.

The lymph node samples were taken from the axillary draining lymph nodes of breast cancer patients. Study-wide findings and limitations: The data were judged consistent with most tumor T cells deriving from the lymph node and then expanding within tumor tissue. Tumors showed preferential V and J gene usage, and their T-cell repertoire diversity fell below that of lymph nodes yet above that of nontumor tissue. The study presented the conclusion that tumor T cells originate in lymph nodes as consistent with a hypothesis, not as something directly demonstrated. Tumor and nontumor tissue repertoires were significantly more similar in luminal-like than in basal-like breast cancer.

The chain is assembled from TRBV5-1 and TRBJ2-7; TRBD2 agrees with 8 junctional bases. Sequenced material: axillary lymph node tissue. The receptor was isolated from a female donor with breast cancer. Some clones in this sample may be carry-over from other donors' samples. The CDR3 region: CASSSPAGGNSYEQYF. The nucleotide sequence reads TGCGCCAGCAGCTCGCCGGCGGGGGGCAACTCCTACGAGCAGTACTTC. With the rest looked up from the reference TRBV5-1 and TRBJ2-7 genes rather than sequenced, the full variable domain is KAGVTQTPRYLIKTRGQQVTLSCSPISGHRSVSWYQQTPGQGLQFLFEYFSETQRNKGNFPGRFSGRQFSNSRSEMNVSTLELGDSALYLCASSSPAGGNSYEQYFGPGTRLTVT.